The entry below describes one T cell receptor beta chain. The antigen is undetermined. This CDR3 spans 14 amino acids. V gave up 3 bases and J gave up 7 bases, with 13 bases separating them. Germline CDR1 reads MNHEY; CDR2 reads SMNVEV (reference sequence). Assay: immunoSEQ multiplex PCR; the TCRdb copy retains only in-frame clones and omits some. The sample comprises some 130,000 clones, 92% of which are singletons, and about 3.7% rests with the top ten. The data were taken from a study of T cell responses to AZD1222 COVID-19 vaccine. As for the study in general: Recipients boosted at about 4 weeks or about 12 weeks are pooled. Whole-study results and caveats: No repertoire was sampled before or during the peak T cell response, only after it. Across spike, vaccine-associated CD4 TCRs were found, dominant at 160-218 and 743-854. Unmutated variant regions are reportedly the target of nearly half of TCRs that are spike-specific.

The sequencing here drew on peripheral blood, taken on day 0 of AZD1222 vaccination. The chain uses TRBV27 and TRBJ1-5; D remains unclear. The TCR was taken from an adult in good health. The CDR3 here is CASSFLEGGQPQHF. The CDR3 bases are TGTGCCAGCAGTTTCTTGGAGGGCGGCCAGCCCCAGCATTTT.